This T cell receptor beta chain was recovered during a study of cytomegalovirus exposure and HLA in healthy donors (dated by TCRdb to 2015 to 2018). For the wider study: According to an earlier analysis of several hundred of the donors, about 190 million T cells yielded roughly 100 million unique TCR beta sequences and about 300 Gb of sequence data. Around 330 gigabases of sequencing data and about 92 million unique TCR sequences made up an early release that covered under 750 HLA-typed donors. The genetic ancestry cluster associated with self-reported Caucasian donors included roughly 84% of the roughly 360 genotyped donors. The aim of the study was to test whether cataloging public T cell receptors could identify signatures of past pathogen exposure. The study profiled the T cell repertoires of 500 to 800 subjects by immunosequencing and related them to cytomegalovirus serostatus. Besides the first cohort of approximately 670 subjects, a separate validation cohort made up of 90 to 150 different subjects was used. High-throughput TCR immunosequencing, statistical association of individual TCRs with disease status, and machine learning were combined to predict cytomegalovirus infection status. A later analysis re-analyzed previously published TCR beta repertoires from hundreds of donors and added high-resolution HLA genotyping to study TCR occurrence patterns. In the later analysis, no new phenotypic data were used to find candidate immune exposures; instead, reliance was placed on TCR beta sequences and their occurrence across donors. An earlier analysis of several hundred of the donors applied high-throughput TCR beta sequencing to assess whether each TCR beta V gene segment acted as functional or pseudogenic. Donor age, sex, ethnicity and CMV serostatus were compiled alongside the repertoire data. Genome-wide SNP genotypes for about 65% of the 666 donors were used in a later genetic analysis, which treated that subset as a discovery cohort. Every repertoire in the discovery cohort had been generated on one and the same sequencing platform. HLA typing covered class I and class II loci at four-digit resolution. The number of typed donors differed by locus: roughly 620-640 for A, B, C, DRB1 and DQB1; approximately 540 for DQA1; approximately 600 for DPA1; and some 470 for DPB1. About five DR-DQ haplotypes were treated as single units for association and clustering because of strong linkage in the cohort. On average, roughly 240,000 unique TCR beta nucleotide sequences were sequenced per donor among a few hundred genotyped donors of the cohort, with around 19% of those sequences being non-productive.

From a lookup of the germline V gene (reference sequence), CDR1 and CDR2 are SEHNR and FQNEAQ. The CDR3 spans 16 residues, from the cysteine through the phenylalanine. Only CDR3 DNA is held: 48 bases, read in frame from base 1. Libraries were built with the immunoSEQ multiplex PCR assay. For the multiplex PCR, a mixture combining 60 forward primers for TCR Vbeta segments and 13 reverse primers for TCR Jbeta segments was used. A multiplex PCR assay on genomic DNA amplified the CDR3 region of rearranged TCR beta genes. Amplified TCR beta libraries were sequenced as 87-base-pair reads on the Illumina HiSeq System. As for the authors' bioinformatics: Across the 640 or so repertoires, a later analysis counted 60 million to 90 million unique TCR beta chains, around 11 million of which were shared by at least two donors. Raw reads were error-corrected and collapsed into unique sequences with a nearest-neighbor algorithm that merged closely related sequences to remove PCR and sequencing errors. Alignment of CDR3 sequences to IMGT reference sequences was used to assign V, D and J gene segments. For a sequence to be retained, a match of at least six nucleotides was required to both a V gene segment and a J gene segment. A rearrangement was called productive if the CDR3 had no stop codons and remained in frame with V and J, and every other rearrangement was called non-productive. Following IMGT convention, CDR3 was defined as the stretch from the second conserved V-encoded cysteine up to the conserved J-encoded phenylalanine. The earlier analysis of 587 of the donors excluded sequences that lacked an unambiguous match to a single V gene segment. An earlier analysis of 500 to 700 of the donors classified V segments as functional when productive rearrangements were above 56.7% and as segregating when the standard deviation between donors was above 5%. A statistical classification framework was built to diagnose cytomegalovirus status from the catalog of TCR beta chain sequences. In a later analysis, TCR nucleotide sequences were compared against IMGT/GENE-DB human TR gene sequences so that V and J genes could be assigned. In a later analysis, CDR3 sequences and most-parsimonious VDJ recombination scenarios were assigned using the TCRdist pipeline. A later analysis defined each TCR beta chain by its CDR3 amino acid sequence plus V-gene family, and excluded reads lacking a unique V-gene family. A later analysis removed 500 to 600 highly shared, low-generation-probability nucleotide sequences to deal with suspected cross-contamination and a sequencing artifact. In a later analysis, a clonal expansion index was calculated for each public chain from normalized within-repertoire ranks of inferred template counts. In a later analysis, generation probabilities were computed with a VDJ recombination model fitted to out-of-frame rearrangements, and the resulting probabilities were checked against IGoR. A later analysis scored TCR-TCR, TCR-HLA and TCR-CMV co-occurrence with hypergeometric tests, applying a repertoire-size bias correction to TCR pairs. To estimate false discovery rates, a later analysis permuted the HLA or CMV assignments 20 times. In a later analysis, co-occurring TCRs were grouped using DBSCAN, with TCRdist sequence similarity added in when clustering inside HLA-allele-positive subsets. For co-occurrence clustering, repertoires with fewer than 30,000 or more than 120,000 public chains were excluded, along with about five repertoires with anomalous nucleotide sharing. TCRdb holds this immuneACCESS table with in-frame rearrangements only. Some clones are missing; in checked studies, unresolved V genes explain under half, and the rest has no known cause. Clone size and the V and J calls come from that table; the DNA yielded D and trimming. This sample has some 110,000 clones in its table, and 70% of those were observed once. The biggest ten clones account for 8% to 9.5% of the sample.

The cohort was made up of approximately 700 healthy bone marrow donors. Cohort members were all nominally healthy when sampled, although unrecorded immune exposures were likely present. The donor tested CMV seropositive, placing the donor among the approximately 310 seropositive members of the cohort. Every donor gave a peripheral blood sample, and the peripheral blood mononuclear cells from that sample were used for TCR beta sequencing. Genomic DNA extraction from the blood cell samples was performed with the Qiagen DNeasy Blood Extraction Kit. Beyond this particular receptor, the publication reports: Most TCR sequences were seen in very few donors, while some public TCRs were found in many individuals. The study gave a list of about 160 TCR beta chains associated with cytomegalovirus. Because counts were too low, fewer than 20 rarely observed V segments, including chromosome 9 orphons, were excluded from the earlier analysis of under 650 of the donors. Specific HLA alleles were associated with roughly 17,000 TCR beta sequences at a false discovery rate of 0.05 in a later analysis. Because HLA typing was unavailable for some donors at each locus, only the typed subset was used in association tests. Compared with the roughly 670-donor mean, donors in an Asian-associated ancestry cluster had fewer N-insertions in productive TCRs, according to a later genetic analysis. When HLA alleles, especially DR and DQ, strongly co-occurred, attributing TCR associations to individual alleles was difficult. A later genetic analysis associated a missense DCLRE1C variant with V-gene and J-gene trimming of TCR beta chains, and an independent cohort replicated the association. In an earlier analysis of some 540 of the donors, most TCR beta V segments appeared in productive rearrangements about 90% or about 30% of the time, broadly matching IMGT annotations. It was suggested by the authors that the approach could potentially be generalized to other disease states and immunological phenotypes. A later analysis found that most CMV-associated TCR beta chains appeared HLA-restricted, with HLA associations seemingly driven largely by CMV exposure. A further reported finding was that TCR beta sequences accurately predicted the HLA-A and HLA-B alleles for most subjects in the first cohort. Immune exposure information for the cohort was limited to CMV serostatus. Linkage disequilibrium might explain the correlated functional status among segregating V segments, but an unknown experimental factor could not be excluded. In a later analysis, HLA-associated TCR beta chains were found to be more clonally expanded and to have lower generation probabilities than equally common non-associated chains. Roughly uniform sequencing depth across donors was assumed in presence/absence analyses, although this assumption may not hold. A cluster of highly shared sequence variants was judged likely to represent a technical artifact of the sequencing pipeline. The classifier was reported to diagnose cytomegalovirus status with high specificity and sensitivity in both the original and validation cohorts. Only TCR beta chains were sequenced in this cohort, and the absence of alpha or paired-chain data limited detectable features. According to a later analysis, parvovirus B19, influenza, CMV and Epstein-Barr virus appeared linked to several top co-occurrence clusters. Because the 87-base-pair reads could not distinguish some IMGT-functional V segments, including TRBV6-2 and TRBV6-3, those segments were excluded. In a later analysis, the rate of TCR association differed among HLA loci, with DRB1 alleles having the most associated TCRs and HLA-C alleles having the fewest. A few of the identified cytomegalovirus-associated TCR beta chains were confirmed in vitro to be specific for cytomegalovirus antigens.

Comments on this clone: The antigen this receptor binds is unknown. At one boundary the junction diverges from the germline segment, which might be a read error.

The receptor comes from a man aged 25-45 years in good health and CMV-seropositive. The chain uses TRBV7-9 and TRBJ2-3, with the D gene not clear enough to name. The material sequenced was PBMCs. The DNA reads as follows: TGTTCCAGCAGCTACGGGTCTGAGAGGAGCACAGATACGCAGTATTTT. Its translation is CSSSYGSERSTDTQYF.